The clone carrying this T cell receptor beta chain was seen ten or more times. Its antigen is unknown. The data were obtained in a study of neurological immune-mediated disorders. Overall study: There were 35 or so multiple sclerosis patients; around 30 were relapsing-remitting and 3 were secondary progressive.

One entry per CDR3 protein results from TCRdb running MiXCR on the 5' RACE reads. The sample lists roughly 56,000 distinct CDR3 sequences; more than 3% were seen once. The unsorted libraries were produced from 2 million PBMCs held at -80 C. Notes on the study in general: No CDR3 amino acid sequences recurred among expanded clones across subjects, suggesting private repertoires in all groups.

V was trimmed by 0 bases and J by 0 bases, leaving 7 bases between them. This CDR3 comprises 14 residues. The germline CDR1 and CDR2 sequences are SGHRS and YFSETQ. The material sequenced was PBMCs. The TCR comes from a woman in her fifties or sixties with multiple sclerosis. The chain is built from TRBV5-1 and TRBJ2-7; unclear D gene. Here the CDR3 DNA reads TGCGCCAGCAGCTTGGATCATAACTCCTACGAGCAGTACTTC. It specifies CASSLDHNSYEQYF.